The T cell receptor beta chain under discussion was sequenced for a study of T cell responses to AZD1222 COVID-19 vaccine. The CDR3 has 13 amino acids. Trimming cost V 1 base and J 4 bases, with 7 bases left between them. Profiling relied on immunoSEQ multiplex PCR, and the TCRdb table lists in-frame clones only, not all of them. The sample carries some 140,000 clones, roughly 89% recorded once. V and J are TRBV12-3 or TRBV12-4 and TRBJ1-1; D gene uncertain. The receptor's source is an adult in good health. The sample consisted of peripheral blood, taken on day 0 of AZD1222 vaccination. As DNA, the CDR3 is TGTGCCAGCAGTTTAGGGCAGTTCACTGAAGCTTTCTTT. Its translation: CASSLGQFTEAFF.